Each of the 11 T cell receptor beta chains below was sequenced from the same sample in a study of blood T cell repertoires in COVID-19. The repertoire was sequenced with immunoSEQ multiplex PCR; TCRdb's copy has only in-frame clones and lacks some. The sample lists roughly 41,000 clones, over 70% occurring once. The sequenced sample was peripheral blood. These TCRs come from a human donor in a cohort sampled during active COVID-19.

This rearrangement joins TRBV7-9 to TRBJ2-1, with D possibly TRBD2 on 6 matching bases. CDR3 size: 17 residues. Deletions cut 5 bases from V and 7 bases from J, with 24 bases between. Germline CDR1 is SEHNR and CDR2 is FQNEAQ (reference sequence). The CDR3 DNA follows: TGTGCCAGCAGCGCAGTAGCCGAGGGAGGTCCGCGGAATGAGCAGTTCTTC. It codes for CASSAVAEGGPRNEQFF. The variable domain in full, with the rest retrieved from reference TRBV7-9 and TRBJ2-1, is DTGVSQNPRHKITKRGQNVTFRCDPISEHNRLYWYRQTLGQGPEFLTYFQNEAQLEKSRLLSDRFSAERPKGSFSTLEIQRTEQGDSAMYLCASSAVAEGGPRNEQFFGPGTRLTVL.

The rearrangement joins TRBV11-2 to TRBJ2-7, with 9 bases aligning to TRBD1. The V gene end was trimmed by 2 bases and the J gene end by 5 bases; junction bases not matched to a gene: 7. CDR3 length equals 15 residues. The germline V gene has CDR1 SGHAT and CDR2 FQNNGV. The CDR3 DNA reads TGTGCCAGCAGCTTAAGGGGACAGGGTCAAGACGAGCAGTACTTC. It is translated as CASSLRGQGQDEQYF. Combining the CDR3 with reference TRBV11-2 and TRBJ2-7 gives the whole variable domain EAGVAQSPRYKIIEKRQSVAFWCNPISGHATLYWYQQILGQGPKLLIQFQNNGVVDDSQLPKDRFSAERLKGVDSTLKIQPAKLEDSAVYLCASSLRGQGQDEQYFGPGTRLTVT.

The gene calls are TRBV27 and TRBJ1-5, with D possibly TRBD1 on 6 matching bases. The CDR3 is 14 residues long. In germline, CDR1 is MNHEY, CDR2 SMNVEV (reference sequence). Trimming removed 3 bases from V and 6 bases from J, with 12 bases in between. In DNA form, the CDR3 reads TGTGCCAGCAGTTTTAGGGGGAGGGGTCAGCCCCAGCATTTT. It is translated as CASSFRGRGQPQHF.

The J gene is TRBJ2-7, the V gene TRBV6-5, with D possibly matching TRBD1 (6 bases). Trimming stripped 5 bases from V and 5 bases from J, with 16 bases between. CDR3 length equals 14 residues. Germline assignment: CDR1 MNHEY and CDR2 SVGAGI. This CDR3 reads CASSTQGPGDEQYF. In nucleotides, the CDR3 is TGTGCCAGCAGTACACAGGGCCCCGGGGACGAGCAGTACTTC.

This clone was found once. This CDR3 is CASRGQGGGELFF. CDR3 DNA sequence: TGTGCCAGCAGGGGACAGGGCGGGGGGGAGCTGTTTTTT. The V call is TRBV12-3 or TRBV12-4, the J call TRBJ2-2; TRBD1 agrees at 9 bases. With 6 bases clipped from V and 8 bases from J, the junction kept 4 bases outside the gene matches. This CDR3 spans 13 amino acids.

V is TRBV9 and J is TRBJ2-5, with D maybe TRBD1 (5 bases). Trimming shortened V by 0 bases and J by 3 bases, and 6 bases separated the two germline ends. Germline V gene sequence: CDR1 SGDLS, CDR2 YYNGEE. The CDR3 extends over 13 amino acids. CDR3 bases: TGTGCCAGCAGCGTAGGACAGAAAGAGACCCAGTACTTC. This encodes CASSVGQKETQYF.

The CDR3 loop is CASSPWVRGADDEQYF. The CDR3 DNA reads as TGTGCCAGCAGCCCATGGGTGCGGGGCGCTGACGACGAGCAGTACTTC. The chain is built from TRBV7-3 and TRBJ2-7; TRBD2 is a possible D gene (6 bases). Germline loops: CDR1 SGHTA, CDR2 FQGTGA. CDR3 size: 16 residues. Deletions cut 5 bases from V and 5 bases from J, with 22 bases between.

The rearrangement links TRBV5-4 to TRBJ1-1; 9 positions match TRBD1. Trimming cost V 4 bases and J 1 base; bases outside gene matches: 8. Germline CDR1 SGHNT, CDR2 YYREEE (reference sequence). This CDR3 has 16 residues. The CDR3 sequence is CASSSTGGAGNTEAFF. CDR3 in DNA: TGTGCCAGCAGCAGCACAGGGGGCGCGGGGAACACTGAAGCTTTCTTT.

The chain carries TRBV27 and TRBJ2-3, with 8 bases identical to TRBD2. Unmatched junction bases numbered 5, after V lost 1 base and J lost 2 bases. Germline-derived CDR1 and CDR2 are MNHEY and SMNVEV (reference sequence). This CDR3 is 16 amino acids long. CDR3 amino acids: CASSLYTSGYTDTQYF. The CDR3, as DNA: TGTGCCAGCAGTTTATATACTAGCGGATACACAGATACGCAGTATTTT.

CDR3 sequence reads: CASSLGTGPYEQYF. The CDR3 coding sequence is TGCGCCAGCAGCCTCGGGACAGGGCCTTACGAGCAGTACTTC. J is TRBJ2-7 and V is TRBV4-3; 9 bases align to TRBD1. Germline V gene sequence: CDR1 LGHNA, CDR2 YSLEER. The CDR3 consists of 14 residues. J was trimmed by 4 bases and V by 4 bases; bases with no gene match: 5.

This clone showed up just a few times. The gene calls are TRBV19 and TRBJ2-7; the match to TRBD2 covers 9 bases. The V segment lost 6 bases and the J segment 3 bases; nucleotides outside the gene matches: 9. Germline-derived CDR1 and CDR2 are LNHDA and SQIVND (reference sequence). The CDR3 length is 15 residues. The CDR3 DNA follows: TGTGCCAGTAGCCCATCTAGCGGGACTATCTACGAGCAGTACTTC. This sequence encodes CASSPSSGTIYEQYF.